The subject of this entry is one T cell receptor beta chain. V lost 6 bases and J lost 6, with 14 bases in between. The CDR3 covers 14 residues. Germline values: CDR1 SGHNT, CDR2 YENEEA. This entry is derived from a study of blood T cell repertoires in COVID-19. Measured with immunoSEQ multiplex PCR; TCRdb has only the in-frame clones, and not every one. Here the sample spans approximately 300,000 clones, roughly nine tenths being singletons. J is TRBJ2-2 and V is TRBV11-3; a weak D match, TRBD1 (6 bases). Specimen: PBMCs or T cells enriched from blood (not recorded which). The TCR originated in a young woman who had been exposed to COVID-19. CDR3 sequence: CASRGQKSPGELFF. CDR3 DNA: TGTGCCAGCAGAGGACAGAAGTCCCCCGGGGAGCTGTTTTTT.